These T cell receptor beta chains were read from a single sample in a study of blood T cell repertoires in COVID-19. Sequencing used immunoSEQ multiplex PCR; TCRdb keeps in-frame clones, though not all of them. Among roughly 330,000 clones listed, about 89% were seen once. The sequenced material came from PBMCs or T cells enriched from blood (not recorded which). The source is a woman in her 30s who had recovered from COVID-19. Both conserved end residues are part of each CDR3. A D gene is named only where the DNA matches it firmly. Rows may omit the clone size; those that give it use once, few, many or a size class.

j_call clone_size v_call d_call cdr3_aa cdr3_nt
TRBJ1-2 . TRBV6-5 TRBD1 CASSRSPQGAGYTF TGTGCCAGCAGCCGAAGTCCACAGGGGGCCGGCTACACCTTC
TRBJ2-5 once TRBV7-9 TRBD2 CASTRGTSGPETQYF TGTGCCAGCACCCGAGGGACTAGCGGGCCAGAGACCCAGTACTTC
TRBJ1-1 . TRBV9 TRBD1 CASSVRQGDTEAFF TGTGCCAGCAGCGTAAGGCAGGGGGACACTGAAGCTTTCTTT
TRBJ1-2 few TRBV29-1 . CSVDSRTGPAGYTF TGCAGCGTTGACAGCCGAACAGGGCCCGCTGGCTACACCTTC
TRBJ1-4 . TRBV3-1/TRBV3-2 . CASSQDDGGTNEKLFF TGTGCCAGCAGCCAAGATGACGGCGGCACTAATGAAAAACTGTTTTTT
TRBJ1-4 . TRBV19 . CASSVDPGREKLFF TGTGCCAGTAGTGTGGATCCAGGGCGGGAAAAACTGTTTTTT
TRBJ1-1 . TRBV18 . CASSLSRENTEAFF TGTGCCAGCTCACTCTCGAGAGAGAACACTGAAGCTTTCTTT
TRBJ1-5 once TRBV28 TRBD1 CASSSRQGAHQPQHF TGTGCCAGCAGCTCGCGACAGGGGGCCCATCAGCCCCAGCATTTT
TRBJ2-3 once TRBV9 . CASSASGNTQYF TGTGCCAGCAGCGCGAGCGGAAATACGCAGTATTTT
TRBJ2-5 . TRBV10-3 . CAISQGREETQYF TGTGCCATCAGCCAGGGGAGGGAAGAGACCCAGTACTTC